The 15 T cell receptor beta chains below come from one sample, sequenced in a study of blood T cell repertoires in COVID-19. The repertoire was sequenced with immunoSEQ multiplex PCR; TCRdb's copy has only in-frame clones and lacks some. Of around 200,000 clones in the sample, nearly 90% were seen once. The source material was PBMCs or T cells enriched from blood (not recorded which). The receptors come from a woman between 40 and 50 years old with acute COVID-19.

V gene TRBV3-1 (or the pseudogene TRBV3-2) combines with J gene TRBJ1-3, with D unresolved. The germline V gene has CDR1 LGHDT and CDR2 YNNKEL (reference sequence). V lost 3 bases, J lost 1 base, and 7 bases lay in between. The CDR3 length is 14 residues. CDR3: CASSHAGSGNTIYF. The CDR3 DNA is TGTGCCAGCAGCCATGCGGGGTCTGGAAACACCATATATTTT.

The rearrangement uses TRBV11-2 and TRBJ2-5, with a possible D match to TRBD2 (5 bases). CDR3 length: 13 amino acids. Germline CDR1 SGHAT, CDR2 FQNNGV. The V gene lost 0 bases and the J gene lost 9 bases, with 11 bases spanning the gap. DNA of the CDR3: TGTGCCAGCAGCTTAGACTTCATCGGGGCCCAGTACTTC. It codes for CASSLDFIGAQYF.

This sequence joins TRBV28 and TRBJ2-3; 7 positions agree with TRBD1. V dropped 5 bases and J dropped 1; count of bases not matched to a gene: 9. This CDR3 is built from 16 residues. Germline V gives CDR1 MDHEN, CDR2 SYDVKM. The CDR3 DNA is TGTGCCAGCAGTGCTCACAGGGGAAGGGGCACAGATACGCAGTATTTT. This translates into CASSAHRGRGTDTQYF. The complete variable domain, with remaining parts taken from reference TRBV28 and TRBJ2-3, reads DVKVTQSSRYLVKRTGEKVFLECVQDMDHENMFWYRQDPGLGLRLIYFSYDVKMKEKGDIPEGYSVSREKKERFSLILESASTNQTSMYLCASSAHRGRGTDTQYFGPGTRLTVL.

The chain links TRBV7-8 to TRBJ1-6; no firm D call. Germline CDR1 is SGHVS and CDR2 is FQNEAQ. V dropped 6 bases and J dropped 7 bases, with 10 bases sitting between them. The CDR3 consists of 13 residues. DNA of the CDR3: TGTGCCAGCAGTGAAGCCAAGAATTCACCCCTCCACTTT. Protein: CASSEAKNSPLHF.

The CDR3 region is CASSLGTNVQPQHF. CDR3 bases: TGTGCCAGCAGTTTAGGGACAAACGTTCAGCCCCAGCATTTT. The gene calls are TRBV27 and TRBJ1-5, with D possibly TRBD1 on 6 matching bases. Germline loops: CDR1 MNHEY, CDR2 SMNVEV (reference sequence). The ends were cut back, 2 bases at V and 6 bases at J, with 11 bases in the middle. This CDR3 has 14 amino acids.

The V gene is TRBV19, the J gene TRBJ2-3; possibly TRBD1 for D (6 bases). The CDR3 runs to 16 residues. From germline, CDR1 is LNHDA and CDR2 SQIVND (reference sequence). Deletions cut 5 bases from V and 5 bases from J, with 20 bases between. The CDR3 is CASSGRGAGEIDTQYF. As DNA, the CDR3 is TGTGCCAGTAGTGGGCGTGGGGCAGGGGAGATAGATACGCAGTATTTT.

This clone has a single count. This rearrangement joins TRBV9 to TRBJ1-4; 7 positions match TRBD1. This CDR3 comprises 15 residues. Germline lookup yields CDR1 SGDLS and CDR2 YYNGEE. Trimming removed 3 bases from V and 3 bases from J; junction bases left unmatched: 5. The CDR3, as DNA: TGTGCCAGCAGCGCCTGGGGACAGTCTAATGAAAAACTGTTTTTT. Translated, it gives CASSAWGQSNEKLFF.

J is TRBJ1-1 and V is TRBV11-3; D is undetermined. The CDR3 loop spans 13 amino acids. Germline-derived CDR1 and CDR2 are SGHNT and YENEEA. Deletions cut 4 bases from V and 0 bases from J, with 6 bases between. The DNA for the CDR3 is TGTGCCAGCAGCTCGGGGTTGAACACTGAAGCTTTCTTT. Translation gives CASSSGLNTEAFF.

This clone was seen a single time. The rearrangement uses TRBV7-3 and TRBJ2-1, with 8 bases matching TRBD2. The germline V gene has CDR1 SGHTA and CDR2 FQGTGA. This CDR3 has 15 amino acids. V lost 5 bases, J lost 7 bases, and 10 bases stayed unmatched. The CDR3 coding sequence is TGTGCCAGCAGCCTCACGGGACTAGTTGGTAATGAGCAGTTCTTC. It translates to CASSLTGLVGNEQFF.

This chain joins TRBV19 and TRBJ1-2, with D possibly TRBD1 on 6 matching bases. V was pared by 4 bases and J by 1 base, with 10 bases between. The CDR3 loop spans 14 amino acids. In germline, CDR1 is LNHDA, CDR2 SQIVND (reference sequence). CDR3 DNA: TGTGCCAGTAGTAGTGGACAGCATAACTATGGCTACACCTTC. This sequence encodes CASSSGQHNYGYTF.

The V gene is TRBV5-1, the J gene TRBJ1-6; D gene unclear. Germline V gene data show CDR1 as SGHRS and CDR2 as YFSETQ. The CDR3 has 15 residues. Trimming stripped 2 bases from V and 6 bases from J, with 12 bases between. CDR3 sequence reads: CASSFATQVNSPLHF. The CDR3 nucleotides are TGCGCCAGCAGCTTTGCGACACAAGTTAATTCACCCCTCCACTTT.

This clone was observed once. The V gene is TRBV6-6, the J gene TRBJ2-3; a possible D gene is TRBD1 (5 bases). The CDR3 is made up of 13 amino acids. Germline-derived CDR1 and CDR2 are MNHNY and SVGAGI (reference sequence). V was shortened by 9 bases and J by 4 bases, with 14 bases between the two germline ends. CDR3 sequence: CASQSGIPDTQYF. CDR3 coding DNA: TGTGCCAGTCAATCAGGGATCCCAGATACGCAGTATTTT.

The chain is built from TRBV12-5 and TRBJ2-5; D gene uncertain. The CDR3 sequence is 13 residues long. From germline, CDR1 is LGHNT and CDR2 FRNRAP. V was pared by 1 base and J by 3 bases, with 6 bases between. DNA for the CDR3: TGTGCTAGTGGTTTGGACTTAGAAGAGACCCAGTACTTC. As protein: CASGLDLEETQYF.

J is TRBJ1-3 and V is TRBV28; D is possibly TRBD1 (6 bases). This CDR3 contains 14 residues. CDR1 is MDHEN and CDR2 is SYDVKM in the germline V gene. Trimming pared 6 bases from V and 4 bases from J, leaving 13 bases between. The CDR3 DNA is TGTGCCAGCAGATCTACAGGGAGCGGAAACACCATATATTTT. Encoded protein: CASRSTGSGNTIYF.

CDR3 sequence reads: CASRRTVSTDTQYF. CDR3 nucleotide sequence: TGTGCCAGCAGGAGGACAGTTAGCACAGATACGCAGTATTTT. The V gene is TRBV6-5, the J gene TRBJ2-3; possible D gene TRBD1, 6 bases. There are 14 residues in the CDR3. CDR1 and CDR2 from the germline V gene are MNHEY and SVGAGI. Trimming pared 6 bases from V and 0 bases from J, leaving 10 bases between.